Following are 11 T cell receptor beta chains from one sample sequenced in a study of a mutant IDH1 vaccine in newly diagnosed glioma. No antigens are known for them. Time point here: week 23, last vaccination. Each dose delivered 300 ug of mutant IDH1 20-mer peptide subcutaneously with imiquimod. Here immunoSEQ multiplex PCR was the method, and the copy in TCRdb shows in-frame clones only, minus some. In the table there are some 42,000 clones, about 75% of which are singletons. Specimen: PBMCs, collected from a glioma patient whose treatment included an IDH1 peptide vaccine. The receptors come from a man aged 45-60 years with glioma.

The chain has TRBV30 and TRBJ1-1, with D hard to call. Per germline, CDR1 GTSNPN and CDR2 SVGIG (reference sequence). V lost 1 base to trimming and J lost 3 bases, with 9 bases between them. CDR3 length equals 13 residues. The CDR3 nucleotides read TGTGCCTGGAGTGCGCAGAGGGACACTGAAGCTTTCTTT. Protein product: CAWSAQRDTEAFF.

V gene TRBV30 combines with J gene TRBJ1-4, with D hard to call. In germline, CDR1 is GTSNPN, CDR2 SVGIG (reference sequence). CDR3 length: 13 amino acids. The V gene lost 2 bases and the J gene lost 6 bases, with 10 bases spanning the gap. The CDR3 spells CAWSRGLDEKLFF. CDR3 bases: TGTGCCTGGAGTAGAGGGCTGGATGAAAAACTGTTTTTT. The full variable domain, with the rest looked up from reference TRBV30 and TRBJ1-4, is SQTIHQWPATLVQPVGSPLSLECTVEGTSNPNLYWYRQAAGRGLQLLFYSVGIGQISSEVPQNLSASRPQDRQFILSSKKLLLSDSGFYLCAWSRGLDEKLFFGSGTQLSVL.

The genes are TRBV5-1 and TRBJ1-3; D remains ambiguous. The CDR3 extends over 16 amino acids. Trimming left V 6 bases short and J 3 bases short, with 19 bases between. Germline lookup yields CDR1 SGHRS and CDR2 YFSETQ. The CDR3: CASTTTRVVCGNTIYF. CDR3 sequence (DNA): TGCGCCAGCACCACTACCCGGGTTGTCTGTGGAAACACCATATATTTT.

The chain has TRBV5-1 and TRBJ2-2; D ambiguous. CDR3 length: 11 amino acids. Germline CDR1 and CDR2: SGHRS and YFSETQ. The ends were cut back, 0 bases at V and 10 bases at J, with 4 bases in the middle. The CDR3 reads CASSLEVELFF. The DNA of the CDR3 is TGCGCCAGCAGCTTGGAAGTGGAGCTGTTTTTT. The full variable domain, rest sourced from reference TRBV5-1 and TRBJ2-2, is KAGVTQTPRYLIKTRGQQVTLSCSPISGHRSVSWYQQTPGQGLQFLFEYFSETQRNKGNFPGRFSGRQFSNSRSEMNVSTLELGDSALYLCASSLEVELFFGEGSRLTVL.

This clone was observed a handful of times. The chain carries TRBV6-5 and TRBJ1-4; D is uncertain. The CDR3 length is 13 residues. The germline CDR1 and CDR2 sequences are MNHEY and SVGAGI. V was shortened by 4 bases and J by 8 bases, with 11 bases between the two germline ends. In DNA, the CDR3 is TGTGCCAGCAGTTTAGGGCGGGGAGAAAAACTGTTTTTT. Translation: CASSLGRGEKLFF.

This chain connects TRBV9 to TRBJ1-2; the D gene is possibly TRBD1 (5 bases). Trimming cost V 2 bases and J 2 bases, with 10 bases left between them. The V gene's germline CDR1 is SGDLS and CDR2 YYNGEE. The CDR3 has 14 amino acids. The DNA for the CDR3 is TGTGCCAGCAGCGTTATTGACAGAAACTATGGCTACACCTTC. Protein product: CASSVIDRNYGYTF.

The chain combines TRBV19 with TRBJ1-1; D gene uncertain. CDR1 and CDR2 (germline): LNHDA, SQIVND (reference sequence). This CDR3 is built from 15 residues. Trimming stripped 3 bases from V and 1 base from J, with 12 bases between. The CDR3 DNA reads TGTGCCAGTAGTATGGGTCAAGCAGGGAACACTGAAGCTTTCTTT. Its protein product is CASSMGQAGNTEAFF.

V usage is TRBV7-9 and J usage is TRBJ2-2, with 12 bases aligning to TRBD1. Germline V gene sequence: CDR1 SEHNR, CDR2 FQNEAQ (reference sequence). With 5 bases clipped from V and 6 bases from J, the junction kept 4 bases outside the gene matches. The CDR3 loop spans 15 amino acids. The CDR3: CASSAGTGGAGELFF. The CDR3 DNA sequence: TGTGCCAGCAGCGCCGGGACAGGGGGCGCCGGGGAGCTGTTTTTT.

CDR3 in amino acids: CASSPPLAGAHEQYF. The DNA of the CDR3 is TGTGCCAGCAGCCCTCCGCTGGCGGGGGCCCACGAGCAGTACTTC. The chain employs TRBV6-6 and TRBJ2-7, with D possibly being TRBD2 (7 bases). The germline V gene has CDR1 MNHNY and CDR2 SVGAGI (reference sequence). V lost 6 bases to trimming and J lost 5 bases, with 20 bases between them. The CDR3 contains 15 residues.

This clone showed up just once. This chain joins TRBV5-1 and TRBJ2-7, with 9 bases fitting TRBD2. The CDR3 length is 15 residues. The germline gives CDR1 SGHRS, CDR2 YFSETQ. Trimming took 7 bases from V and 1 from J; bases not matched to a gene: 9. CDR3 DNA sequence: TGCGCCAGCGGGCGGGAGGGGGGCAGTTCCTACGAGCAGTACTTC. This sequence encodes CASGREGGSSYEQYF. Looking up the rest from reference TRBV5-1 and TRBJ2-7 gives the full variable domain: KAGVTQTPRYLIKTRGQQVTLSCSPISGHRSVSWYQQTPGQGLQFLFEYFSETQRNKGNFPGRFSGRQFSNSRSEMNVSTLELGDSALYLCASGREGGSSYEQYFGPGTRLTVT.

The chain recombines TRBV4-1 with TRBJ2-2; tentatively, D is TRBD2 (5 bases). V lost 3 bases and J 4 bases, leaving 9 bases between the germline ends. Germline V lookup: CDR1 MGHRA, CDR2 YSYEKL. This CDR3 has 14 residues. CDR3 DNA sequence: TGCGCCAGCAGCCATCCCCGGGGCACCGGGGAGCTGTTTTTT. It is translated as CASSHPRGTGELFF.